The clone carrying this TCR beta chain was observed a handful of times. The antigen is unknown. These data come from a study of T cell repertoires in cytomegalovirus infection. Study-level information: It was the public TCR beta signatures that indicated both CMV infection and matching HLA type. General study results and limits: Clonotypes of TCR beta that were HLA-C-restricted and CMV-specific dominated the ex vivo response.

TCRdb passed the reads through MiXCR, listing each CDR3 protein once. The data contain under 350,000 distinct CDR3 sequences, over 7.5% of them singletons. The CDR3 is 13 amino acids. Germline V CDR1 and CDR2: DFQATT, SNEGSKA (reference sequence). V gave up 3 bases and J gave up 1 base; unmatched junction bases: 1. Sequenced sample: PBMCs. The TCR sequence derives from a human donor in good health (CMV status not recorded). Some clones in this sample may be carry-over from other donors' samples. The chain carries TRBV20-1 and TRBJ1-2; 8 bases agree with TRBD1. CDR3 in DNA: TGCAGTGCTAGTACAGGGGGTAACTATGGCTACACCTTC. Translated, it gives CSASTGGNYGYTF.